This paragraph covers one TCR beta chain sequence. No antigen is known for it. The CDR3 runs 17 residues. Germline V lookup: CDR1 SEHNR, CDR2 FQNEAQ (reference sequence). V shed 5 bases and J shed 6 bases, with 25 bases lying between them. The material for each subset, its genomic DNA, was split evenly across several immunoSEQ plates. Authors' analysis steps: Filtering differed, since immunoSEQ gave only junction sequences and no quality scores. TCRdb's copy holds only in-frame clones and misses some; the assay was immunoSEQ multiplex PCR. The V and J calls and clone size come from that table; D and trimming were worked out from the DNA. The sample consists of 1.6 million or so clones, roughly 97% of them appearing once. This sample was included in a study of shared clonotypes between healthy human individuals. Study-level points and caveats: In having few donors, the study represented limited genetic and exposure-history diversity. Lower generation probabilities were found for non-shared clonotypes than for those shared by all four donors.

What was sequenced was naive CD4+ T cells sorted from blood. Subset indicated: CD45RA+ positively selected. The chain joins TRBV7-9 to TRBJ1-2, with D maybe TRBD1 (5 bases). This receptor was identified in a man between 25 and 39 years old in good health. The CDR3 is CASSRLLIGGGSHGYTF. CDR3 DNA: TGTGCCAGCAGCCGCCTTTTGATTGGCGGGGGGAGCCATGGCTACACCTTC.